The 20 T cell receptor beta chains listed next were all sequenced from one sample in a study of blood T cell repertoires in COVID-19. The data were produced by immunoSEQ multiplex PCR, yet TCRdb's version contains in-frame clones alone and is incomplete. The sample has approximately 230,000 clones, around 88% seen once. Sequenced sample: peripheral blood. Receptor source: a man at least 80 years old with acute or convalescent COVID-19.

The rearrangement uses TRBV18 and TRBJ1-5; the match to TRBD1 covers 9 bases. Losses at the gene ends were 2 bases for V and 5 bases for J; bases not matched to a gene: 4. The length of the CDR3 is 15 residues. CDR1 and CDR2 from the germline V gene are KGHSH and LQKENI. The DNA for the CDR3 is TGTGCCAGCTCACCAACGGACAGGGGAGATCAGCCCCAGCATTTT. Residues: CASSPTDRGDQPQHF.

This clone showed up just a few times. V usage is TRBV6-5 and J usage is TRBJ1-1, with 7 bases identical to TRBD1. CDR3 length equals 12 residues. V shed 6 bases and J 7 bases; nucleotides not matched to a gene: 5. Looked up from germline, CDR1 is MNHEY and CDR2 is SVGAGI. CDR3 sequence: CASRRTGREAFF. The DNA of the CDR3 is TGTGCCAGCAGACGGACAGGACGTGAAGCTTTCTTT.

This chain's CDR3 is CASSPTGTRANEQFF. The CDR3 nucleotides are TGCGCCAGCAGCCCAACCGGGACTAGAGCAAATGAGCAGTTCTTC. The chain combines TRBV5-1 with TRBJ2-1; 8 nucleotides match TRBD2. J lost 7 bases, V lost 4 bases, and 10 bases had no gene match. Germline CDR1 reads SGHRS; CDR2 reads YFSETQ. This CDR3 is built from 15 residues.

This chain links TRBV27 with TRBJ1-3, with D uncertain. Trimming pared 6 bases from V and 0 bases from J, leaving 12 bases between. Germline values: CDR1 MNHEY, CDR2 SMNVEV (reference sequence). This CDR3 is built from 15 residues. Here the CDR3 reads CASRADSSSGNTIYF. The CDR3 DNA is TGTGCCAGCAGGGCGGACTCTTCCTCTGGAAACACCATATATTTT.

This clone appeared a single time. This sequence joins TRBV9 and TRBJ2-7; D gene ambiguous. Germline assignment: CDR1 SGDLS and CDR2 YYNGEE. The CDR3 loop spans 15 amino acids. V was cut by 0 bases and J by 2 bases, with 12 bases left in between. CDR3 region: CASSVDPGVPYEQYF. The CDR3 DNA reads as TGTGCCAGCAGCGTAGATCCAGGCGTCCCCTACGAGCAGTACTTC.

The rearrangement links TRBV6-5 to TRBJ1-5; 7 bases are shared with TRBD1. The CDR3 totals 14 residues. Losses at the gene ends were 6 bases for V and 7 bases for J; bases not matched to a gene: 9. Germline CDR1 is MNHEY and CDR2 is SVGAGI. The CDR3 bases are TGTGCCAGCAGATTCAGGGGGGTGGGACAGCCCCAGCATTTT. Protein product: CASRFRGVGQPQHF.

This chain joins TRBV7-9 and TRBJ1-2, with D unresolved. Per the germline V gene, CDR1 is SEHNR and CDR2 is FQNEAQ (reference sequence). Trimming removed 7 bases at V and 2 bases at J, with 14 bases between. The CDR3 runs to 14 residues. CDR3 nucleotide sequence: TGTGCCAGCACCCAAGCAATCCAAAACTATGGCTACACCTTC. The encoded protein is CASTQAIQNYGYTF.

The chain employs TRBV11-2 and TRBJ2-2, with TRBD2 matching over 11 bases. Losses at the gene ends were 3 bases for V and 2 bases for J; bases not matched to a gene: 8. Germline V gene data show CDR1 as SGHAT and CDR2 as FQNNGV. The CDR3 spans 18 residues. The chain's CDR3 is CASSLALGTSGNTGELFF. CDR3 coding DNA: TGTGCCAGCAGCTTGGCCCTTGGGACTAGCGGTAACACCGGGGAGCTGTTTTTT.

CDR3 coding DNA: TGTGCCAGCTCGCTTCTGGAGGGGCTGGGCACTGAAGCTTTCTTT. Its translation: CASSLLEGLGTEAFF. The chain combines TRBV18 with TRBJ1-1, with a tentative D call TRBD1 (5 bases). The CDR3 extends over 15 amino acids. Germline values: CDR1 KGHSH, CDR2 LQKENI. V lost 6 bases and J 4 bases, leaving 18 bases between the germline ends. Supplemented by reference TRBV18 and TRBJ1-1, the full variable domain reads NAGVMQNPRHLVRRRGQEARLRCSPMKGHSHVYWYRQLPEEGLKFMVYLQKENIIDESGMPKERFSAEFPKEGPSILRIQQVVRGDSAAYFCASSLLEGLGTEAFFGQGTRLTVV.

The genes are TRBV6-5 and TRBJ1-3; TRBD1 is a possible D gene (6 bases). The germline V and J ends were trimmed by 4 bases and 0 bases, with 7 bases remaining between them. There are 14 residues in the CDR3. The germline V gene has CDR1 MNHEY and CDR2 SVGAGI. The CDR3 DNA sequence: TGTGCCAGCAGTTGGGACAACTCTGGAAACACCATATATTTT. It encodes CASSWDNSGNTIYF.

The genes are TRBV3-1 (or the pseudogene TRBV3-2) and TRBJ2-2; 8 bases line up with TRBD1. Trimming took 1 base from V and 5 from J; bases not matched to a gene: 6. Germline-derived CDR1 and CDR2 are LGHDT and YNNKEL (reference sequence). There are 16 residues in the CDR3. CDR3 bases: TGTGCCAGCAGCCAAGTTTACAGGGGGAATACCGGGGAGCTGTTTTTT. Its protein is CASSQVYRGNTGELFF.

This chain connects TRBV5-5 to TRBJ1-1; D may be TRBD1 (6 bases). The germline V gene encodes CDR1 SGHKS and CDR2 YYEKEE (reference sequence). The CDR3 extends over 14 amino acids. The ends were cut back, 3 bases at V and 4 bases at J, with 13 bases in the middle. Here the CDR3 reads CASSSPYRVTEAFF. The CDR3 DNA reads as TGTGCCAGCAGCTCGCCTTACAGGGTCACTGAAGCTTTCTTT.

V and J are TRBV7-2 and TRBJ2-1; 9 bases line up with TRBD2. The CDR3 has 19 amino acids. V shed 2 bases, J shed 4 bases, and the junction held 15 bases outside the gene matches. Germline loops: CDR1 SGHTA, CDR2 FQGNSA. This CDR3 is CASSLSSSSAGGQYNEQFF. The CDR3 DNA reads TGTGCCAGCAGCTTATCTTCCTCTAGCGCGGGAGGGCAATACAATGAGCAGTTCTTC.

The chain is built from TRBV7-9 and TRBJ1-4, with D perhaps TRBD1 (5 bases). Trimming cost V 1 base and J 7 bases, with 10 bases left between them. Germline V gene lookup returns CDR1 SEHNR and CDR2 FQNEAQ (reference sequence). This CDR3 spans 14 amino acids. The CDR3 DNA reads TGTGCCAGCAGCTTAGGGCAGGGTCTTGAAAAACTGTTTTTT. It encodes CASSLGQGLEKLFF. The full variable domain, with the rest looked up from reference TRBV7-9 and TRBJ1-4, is DTGVSQNPRHKITKRGQNVTFRCDPISEHNRLYWYRQTLGQGPEFLTYFQNEAQLEKSRLLSDRFSAERPKGSFSTLEIQRTEQGDSAMYLCASSLGQGLEKLFFGSGTQLSVL.

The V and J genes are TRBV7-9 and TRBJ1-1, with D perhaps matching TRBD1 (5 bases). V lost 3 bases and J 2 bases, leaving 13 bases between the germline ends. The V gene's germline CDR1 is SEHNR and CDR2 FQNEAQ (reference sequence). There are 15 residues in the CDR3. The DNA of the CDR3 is TGTGCCAGCAGCTTCCAGAGGCAGGGTAACACTGAAGCTTTCTTT. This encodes CASSFQRQGNTEAFF. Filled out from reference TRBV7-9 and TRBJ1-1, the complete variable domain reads DTGVSQNPRHKITKRGQNVTFRCDPISEHNRLYWYRQTLGQGPEFLTYFQNEAQLEKSRLLSDRFSAERPKGSFSTLEIQRTEQGDSAMYLCASSFQRQGNTEAFFGQGTRLTVV.

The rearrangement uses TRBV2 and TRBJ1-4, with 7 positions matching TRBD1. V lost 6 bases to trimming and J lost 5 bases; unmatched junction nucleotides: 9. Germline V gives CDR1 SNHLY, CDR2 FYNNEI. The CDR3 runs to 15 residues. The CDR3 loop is CASSRRTGPNEKLFF. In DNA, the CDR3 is TGTGCCAGCAGCAGACGGACAGGCCCCAATGAAAAACTGTTTTTT.

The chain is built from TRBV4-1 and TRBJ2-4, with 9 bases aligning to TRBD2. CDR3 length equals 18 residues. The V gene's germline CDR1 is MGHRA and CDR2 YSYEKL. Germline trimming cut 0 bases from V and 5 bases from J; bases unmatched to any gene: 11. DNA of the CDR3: TGCGCCAGCAGCCAAGATTCGTTGGTAGCGGGGGTCGAAAACATTCAGTACTTC. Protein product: CASSQDSLVAGVENIQYF.

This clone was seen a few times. CDR3 sequence reads: CASSRAPNEKLFF. Written as DNA, the CDR3 is TGTGCCAGTAGTAGGGCACCTAATGAAAAACTGTTTTTT. This rearrangement joins TRBV19 to TRBJ1-4; no clear D. The length of the CDR3 is 13 residues. The V end was cut by 4 bases, the J end by 3 bases, with 6 bases between. Germline lookup yields CDR1 LNHDA and CDR2 SQIVND (reference sequence).

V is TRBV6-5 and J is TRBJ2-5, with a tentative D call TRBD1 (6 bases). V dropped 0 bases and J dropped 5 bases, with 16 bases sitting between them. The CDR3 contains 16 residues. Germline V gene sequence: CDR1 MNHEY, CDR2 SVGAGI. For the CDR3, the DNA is TGTGCCAGCAGTTACTCGAGAGGGGGTTCAGGGGAGACCCAGTACTTC. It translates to CASSYSRGGSGETQYF.

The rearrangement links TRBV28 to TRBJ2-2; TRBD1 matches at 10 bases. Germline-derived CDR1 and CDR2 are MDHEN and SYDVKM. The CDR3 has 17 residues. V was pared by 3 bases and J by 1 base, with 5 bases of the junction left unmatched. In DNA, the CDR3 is TGTGCCAGCAGTTTCTCCCGGGACAGGGGGAACACCGGGGAGCTGTTTTTT. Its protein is CASSFSRDRGNTGELFF.